The 25 T cell receptor beta chains below were found in one sample sequenced in a study of cytomegalovirus exposure and HLA in healthy donors. PCR involved 60 Vbeta and 13 Jbeta primers. Clones were sequenced by immunoSEQ multiplex PCR, and TCRdb holds only the in-frame ones, with some missing. The sample records over 130,000 clones, 60% to 85% being singletons. Sample: PBMCs. The receptor set was obtained from a man in his fifties in good health and CMV-seropositive.

This rearrangement joins TRBV28 to TRBJ1-2; TRBD1 matches 7 bases. The germline V gene has CDR1 MDHEN and CDR2 SYDVKM. J was trimmed by 2 bases and V by 5 bases; bases with no gene match: 5. This CDR3 is 14 amino acids long. CDR3 in DNA: TGTGCCAGCAGTAATGACAGGGTCAACTATGGCTACACCTTC. Protein sequence: CASSNDRVNYGYTF.

V usage is TRBV30 and J usage is TRBJ2-5; TRBD1 matches 7 bases. This CDR3 contains 13 residues. The junction had 3 bases not matched to a gene; V was cut back by 3 bases and J by 2 bases. Germline lookup yields CDR1 GTSNPN and CDR2 SVGIG (reference sequence). The CDR3 loop reads CAWRAGGQETQYF. CDR3 sequence (DNA): TGTGCCTGGAGGGCAGGGGGACAAGAGACCCAGTACTTC.

V usage is TRBV2 and J usage is TRBJ2-7; D gene unclear. The CDR3 totals 12 residues. Trimming cost V 8 bases and J 7 bases, with 15 bases left between them. Looked up from germline, CDR1 is SNHLY and CDR2 is FYNNEI. The CDR3 DNA follows: TGTGCCAGCCATTTCACTGCGATGGAGCAGTACTTC. It yields the protein CASHFTAMEQYF.

The chain combines TRBV19 with TRBJ2-2, with 11 bases fitting TRBD2. Germline values: CDR1 LNHDA, CDR2 SQIVND (reference sequence). After removal of 5 bases from V and 4 bases from J, the junction contained 6 bases not matched to a gene. The CDR3 length is 16 residues. For the CDR3, the DNA is TGTGCCAGTAGTTTGGGACTAGCGGACCGCACCGGGGAGCTGTTTTTT. Its protein is CASSLGLADRTGELFF.

The chain uses TRBV27 and TRBJ2-7; a possible D gene is TRBD2 (6 bases). CDR3 length: 14 residues. CDR1 is MNHEY and CDR2 is SMNVEV in the germline V gene (reference sequence). V was trimmed by 6 bases and J by 2 bases, leaving 14 bases between them. The CDR3 here is CASRLRLGPYEQYF. DNA for the CDR3: TGTGCCAGCAGACTCCGACTAGGACCCTACGAGCAGTACTTC.

The chain carries TRBV7-6 and TRBJ2-1, with TRBD1 identical over 9 bases. J lost 4 bases, V lost 4 bases, and 8 bases had no gene match. Germline CDR1 SGHVS, CDR2 FNYEAQ. The CDR3 consists of 16 residues. The CDR3 reads CASSSSPGQGYNEQFF. The CDR3 bases are TGTGCCAGCAGCTCCTCCCCGGGACAGGGTTACAATGAGCAGTTCTTC.

The chain employs TRBV5-4 and TRBJ2-3; D might be TRBD1 (5 bases). The CDR3 spans 14 residues. V lost 1 base and J lost 3, with 9 bases in between. Per germline, CDR1 SGHNT and CDR2 YYREEE (reference sequence). The CDR3 sequence: CASSLSAGTDTQYF. As DNA, the CDR3 is TGTGCCAGCAGCTTGTCCGCAGGGACAGATACGCAGTATTTT.

This chain connects TRBV5-1 to TRBJ2-1, with 8 bases that match TRBD1. CDR1 is SGHRS, CDR2 YFSETQ, per germline. V lost 0 bases to trimming and J lost 7 bases; unmatched junction nucleotides: 6. This CDR3 has 15 residues. The DNA for the CDR3 is TGCGCCAGCAGCTTGGGGACAGGGACAGTTAATGAGCAGTTCTTC. It codes for CASSLGTGTVNEQFF. The entire variable domain, with the rest obtained from reference TRBV5-1 and TRBJ2-1, is as follows: KAGVTQTPRYLIKTRGQQVTLSCSPISGHRSVSWYQQTPGQGLQFLFEYFSETQRNKGNFPGRFSGRQFSNSRSEMNVSTLELGDSALYLCASSLGTGTVNEQFFGPGTRLTVL.

The CDR3 spells CATTELRSRETQYF. For the CDR3, the DNA is TGTGCCACCACGGAGTTGAGGAGTCGGGAGACCCAGTACTTC. V gene TRBV2 combines with J gene TRBJ2-5, with D unresolved. Germline CDR1 is SNHLY and CDR2 is FYNNEI. Trimming removed 10 bases at V and 5 bases at J, with 20 bases between. The CDR3 runs 14 residues.

The chain carries TRBV11-2 and TRBJ2-3; D unclear. Germline V gene lookup returns CDR1 SGHAT and CDR2 FQNNGV. This CDR3 has 11 amino acids. The V and J ends lost 3 bases and 8 bases respectively, with 6 bases between them. The CDR3 here is CASSFPGTQYF. The CDR3 coding sequence is TGTGCCAGCAGCTTCCCGGGTACGCAGTATTTT.

Notes on this clone: Other DNA sequences in this sample translate to the same CDR3. The rearrangement links TRBV27 to TRBJ2-7; TRBD1 matches 11 bases. Trimming took 6 bases from V and 4 from J; bases not matched to a gene: 5. CDR3 length equals 14 residues. CDR1 and CDR2 from the germline V gene are MNHEY and SMNVEV (reference sequence). Written as DNA, the CDR3 is TGTGCCAGCAGCCTAGGACAGGGGGCATACGAGCAGTACTTC. It yields the protein CASSLGQGAYEQYF.

The chain couples TRBV4-2 to TRBJ2-7, with D possibly TRBD2 on 7 matching bases. From germline, CDR1 is LGHNA and CDR2 YNFKEQ. The V end was cut by 4 bases, the J end by 0 bases, with 22 bases between. The CDR3 runs to 18 residues. The CDR3 loop reads CASSLQVGGGQSSYEQYF. In DNA form, the CDR3 reads TGTGCCAGCAGCCTACAAGTGGGGGGGGGCCAGAGCTCCTACGAGCAGTACTTC.

V usage is TRBV10-1 and J usage is TRBJ2-7; 8 positions agree with TRBD1. V lost 5 bases and J lost 5; bases outside the gene matches: 5. This CDR3 spans 13 amino acids. Germline loops: CDR1 WNHNN, CDR2 SYGVQD (reference sequence). The CDR3 DNA follows: TGCGCCAGCAGTAGGACAGGGAGCAACGAGCAGTACTTC. This gives the protein CASSRTGSNEQYF.

The chain couples TRBV7-3 to TRBJ1-1; D is unresolved. The CDR3 spans 15 residues. V was trimmed by 2 bases and J by 1 base, leaving 11 bases between them. CDR1 is SGHTA and CDR2 is FQGTGA in the germline V gene. Written as DNA, the CDR3 is TGTGCCAGCAGCTTACTAGCGGGCAGGAACACTGAAGCTTTCTTT. It codes for CASSLLAGRNTEAFF. The complete variable domain, with remaining parts taken from reference TRBV7-3 and TRBJ1-1, reads GAGVSQTPSNKVTEKGKYVELRCDPISGHTALYWYRQSLGQGPEFLIYFQGTGAADDSGLPNDRFFAVRPEGSVSTLKIQRTERGDSAVYLCASSLLAGRNTEAFFGQGTRLTVV.

The V and J genes are TRBV7-6 and TRBJ2-5; D is uncertain. There are 12 residues in the CDR3. Germline V gene sequence: CDR1 SGHVS, CDR2 FNYEAQ. V was pared by 5 bases and J by 7 bases, with 11 bases between. CDR3 in DNA: TGTGCCAGCAGCCCAGCGCCGGGGACCCAGTACTTC. Amino acids: CASSPAPGTQYF.

This clone was found a few times. The DNA is omitted, as the CDR3 cannot be located on it reliably, and the CDR3 follows TCRdb's listing. The chain combines TRBV7-9 with TRBJ2-5; the table's TRBD2 call for D was not verified on the DNA. Germline values: CDR1 SEHNR, CDR2 FQNEAQ (reference sequence). From its first to its last residue, the CDR3 has 13 amino acids. The CDR3 sequence is CSSSLVGLGSGYF.

The rearrangement uses TRBV6-1 and TRBJ2-7; 10 bases are shared with TRBD1. V lost 1 base, J lost 3 bases, and 0 bases stayed unmatched. This CDR3 contains 14 residues. CDR1 MNHNS and CDR2 SASEGT come from the germline V gene. CDR3 DNA sequence: TGTGCCAGCAGTGAAGGGACAGGGGGCTACGAGCAGTACTTC. Translated, it gives CASSEGTGGYEQYF.

This chain links TRBV28 with TRBJ1-2; D might be TRBD1 (6 bases). V dropped 2 bases and J dropped 5 bases, with 15 bases sitting between them. The CDR3 has 15 amino acids. Looked up from germline, CDR1 is MDHEN and CDR2 is SYDVKM. This CDR3 is CASSLGAGVGYGYTF. The CDR3 DNA is TGTGCCAGCAGTTTAGGGGCAGGGGTAGGGTATGGCTACACCTTC.

The rearrangement joins TRBV6-5 to TRBJ2-5, with D perhaps TRBD1 (6 bases). The end of the DNA is better explained by TRBJ2-7, so the J call may be wrong. The CDR3 loop spans 13 amino acids. Per germline, CDR1 MNHEY and CDR2 SVGAGI. Written as DNA, the CDR3 is TGTGCCAGCAGTTACGGGGACACGTTCGAGCAGTACTTC. Translating it yields CASSYGDTFEQYF.

The V call is TRBV7-2, the J call TRBJ1-2; 8 nucleotides match TRBD1. In germline, CDR1 is SGHTA, CDR2 FQGNSA. V lost 0 bases to trimming and J lost 4 bases; unmatched junction nucleotides: 4. This CDR3 comprises 15 residues. In nucleotides, the CDR3 is TGTGCCAGCAGCTTAGCCGGACAGGGCGTCTATGGCTACACCTTC. Residues: CASSLAGQGVYGYTF.

The gene calls are TRBV20-1 and TRBJ2-7; D remains ambiguous. CDR3 length: 10 residues. Trimming took off 6 bases at V and 4 bases at J, with 7 bases between the two ends. CDR1 is DFQATT and CDR2 is SNEGSKA in the germline V gene (reference sequence). The CDR3 protein is CSALRYEQYF. In DNA form, the CDR3 reads TGCAGTGCCCTGAGGTACGAGCAGTACTTC.

V gene TRBV4-2 combines with J gene TRBJ1-4; tentatively, D is TRBD1 (5 bases). Germline CDR1 and CDR2: LGHNA and YNFKEQ. CDR3 size: 14 residues. V was pared by 4 bases and J by 7 bases, with 13 bases between. The CDR3 reads CASSLDPQGEKLFF. CDR3 DNA sequence: TGTGCCAGCAGCCTAGATCCCCAGGGTGAAAAACTGTTTTTT.

This chain's CDR3 is CAISATRGRDTIYF. CDR3 nucleotide sequence: TGTGCCATCAGTGCCACCAGGGGTCGGGACACCATATATTTT. The rearrangement joins TRBV10-3 to TRBJ1-3; TRBD1 is a possible D gene (6 bases). Germline loops: CDR1 ENHRY, CDR2 SYGVKD. The CDR3 is made up of 14 amino acids. V shed 4 bases and J shed 8 bases, with 15 bases lying between them.

The chain couples TRBV19 to TRBJ1-5; TRBD1 aligns across 9 bases. Germline values: CDR1 LNHDA, CDR2 SQIVND (reference sequence). V was clipped by 6 bases and J by 3 bases; unmatched bases: 6. This CDR3 is 15 amino acids long. The CDR3 protein is CASRAGTGTNQPQHF. The CDR3 region has the DNA TGTGCCAGTAGGGCCGGGACAGGGACCAATCAGCCCCAGCATTTT.

J is TRBJ2-7 and V is TRBV9; a weak D match, TRBD2 (7 bases). V dropped 3 bases and J dropped 8 bases, with 18 bases sitting between them. Germline values: CDR1 SGDLS, CDR2 YYNGEE. The CDR3 consists of 14 residues. For the CDR3, the DNA is TGTGCCAGCAGCGCGGGGGGCGGACCTACGAAGCAGTACTTC. It yields the protein CASSAGGGPTKQYF.